This entry features one T cell receptor (beta chain) sequence. Trimming took off 5 bases at V and 8 bases at J, with 7 bases between the two ends. The CDR3 totals 11 residues. Germline CDR1 reads LNHDA; CDR2 reads SQIVND (reference sequence). This sample was included in a study of blood T cell repertoires in COVID-19. Turning to the study itself: Samples of COVID-19 (acute and convalescent) were obtained from the United States, Italy and Spain. In each case, the material was cDNA or gDNA derived from T cells, B-cell-depleted T cells, or PBMCs.

Authors' analysis steps: Nucleated cell number was recorded as an estimate derived from reference gene primer amplification. The protocol was immunoSEQ multiplex PCR, while the TCRdb copy is restricted to in-frame clones and leaves out a portion. That table furnishes V, J and clone size, whereas the DNA furnished D and trimming. The data hold 150,000 to 200,000 clones, with around 85% observed a single time. Sequencing input: peripheral blood. The receptor was isolated from an elderly woman with acute or convalescent COVID-19. The chain recombines TRBV19 with TRBJ1-3; D remains ambiguous. The CDR3 sequence: CASSAGDTIYF. The CDR3 nucleotides read TGTGCCAGTAGTGCCGGGGACACCATATATTTT.